This T cell receptor (beta chain) derives from a study of response to subunit inactivated influenza vaccine (dated by TCRdb to the late 2010s). In the study overall: Deep quantitative T cell receptor repertoire profiling was used in the study to track responses to a trivalent subunit inactivated influenza vaccine. The full study reports these points: The authors proposed that each seasonal influenza vaccination may bring in only a limited number of new T cells.

Notes on this clonotype: The target of this receptor is not known. No clone much larger than this one lies a single base away; base qualities are absent.

The library was built by means of RT-PCR. For sequencing, an Illumina HiSeq 2500 was employed. The raw public reads went through TCRdb reprocessing: fastp at Q25, MiXCR clone calling, in-frame beta chains kept. One record per CDR3 amino acid sequence lists the most common genes and DNA. The sample yields 550,000 to 800,000 distinct CDR3 sequences; 15% to 17% were counted once. The ten largest clones add up to 9.5% to 13% of the sample. At the junction V is shortened by 3 bases and J by 5 bases; bases outside the gene matches: 4. Via the germline V gene (reference sequence), CDR1 is LGHDT and CDR2 YNNKEL. CDR3 length: 14 amino acids, cysteine to phenylalanine. CDR3 DNA is the only sequence kept; it has 42 bases, read in frame from the first base.

The sequence joins TRBV3-1 to TRBJ2-5, with 9 bases aligning to TRBD1. The sequencing here drew on PBMCs from blood, taken 11 to 12 days after vaccination. The clonotype originates from a middle-aged man who received an inactivated influenza vaccine. Donor details come from another sample of the same person, matched by shared clones. The CDR3 amino acid sequence is: CASSHNTGGETQYF. The DNA sequence is as follows: TGTGCCAGCAGCCACAATACAGGGGGCGAGACCCAGTACTTC.